A single sample gave rise to the 28 T cell receptor beta chains below, sequenced in a study of control samples from healthy donors and cancer patients. Profiling relied on immunoSEQ multiplex PCR, and the TCRdb table lists in-frame clones only, not all of them. The table shows about 100,000 clones, with roughly 87% occurring only once. What was sequenced was blood. These receptors all stem from a woman between 45 and 60 years old in good health.

The V and J genes are TRBV6-5 and TRBJ2-3, with D hard to call. Trimming removed 6 bases at V and 2 bases at J, with 15 bases between. Germline CDR1 is MNHEY and CDR2 is SVGAGI. This CDR3 spans 15 amino acids. This CDR3 is CASRKGSSYTDTQYF. In nucleotides, the CDR3 is TGTGCCAGCAGGAAGGGTTCCTCCTACACAGATACGCAGTATTTT.

The V call is TRBV27, the J call TRBJ1-6; tentatively, D is TRBD1 (5 bases). Germline CDR1 MNHEY, CDR2 SMNVEV (reference sequence). The V end lost 3 bases, the J end lost 6 bases, and 9 bases lay between the germline ends. There are 14 residues in the CDR3. CDR3 in DNA: TGTGCCAGCAGTTTTTACGGGGGTAATTCACCCCTCCACTTT. Its translation: CASSFYGGNSPLHF.

The V call is TRBV29-1, the J call TRBJ1-1, with a possible D match to TRBD1 (5 bases). Germline CDR1 is SQVTM and CDR2 is ANQGSEA. Trimming stripped 5 bases from V and 3 bases from J, with 7 bases between. This CDR3 comprises 11 residues. The CDR3 DNA sequence: TGCAGCGTTCAGGGTTACACTGAAGCTTTCTTT. Translated: CSVQGYTEAFF.

The rearrangement joins TRBV27 to TRBJ2-1, with TRBD2 matching over 12 bases. With 6 bases clipped from V and 7 bases from J, the junction kept 10 bases outside the gene matches. Germline values: CDR1 MNHEY, CDR2 SMNVEV (reference sequence). The CDR3 sequence is 16 residues long. CDR3 in DNA: TGTGCCAGCAGCTGGTCTACTAGCGGGAGGAGAAATGAGCAGTTCTTC. Its protein is CASSWSTSGRRNEQFF.

The chain couples TRBV27 to TRBJ2-1, with a weak D call TRBD1 (6 bases). Trimming took off 5 bases at V and 0 bases at J, with 17 bases between the two ends. Germline CDR1 MNHEY, CDR2 SMNVEV (reference sequence). This CDR3 spans 17 amino acids. This CDR3 is CASSPPPGASSYNEQFF. The CDR3 bases are TGTGCCAGCAGTCCCCCCCCAGGGGCTAGCTCCTACAATGAGCAGTTCTTC.

J is TRBJ2-4 and V is TRBV10-3; no reliable D call. Trimming removed 4 bases at V and 0 bases at J, with 7 bases between. The germline V gene encodes CDR1 ENHRY and CDR2 SYGVKD. This CDR3 spans 14 amino acids. The DNA for the CDR3 is TGTGCCATCAGTGCTGTGTTAGCCAAAAACATTCAGTACTTC. It yields the protein CAISAVLAKNIQYF.

The rearrangement links TRBV7-9 to TRBJ1-6; 9 positions agree with TRBD1. There are 17 residues in the CDR3. Germline V gene data show CDR1 as SEHNR and CDR2 as FQNEAQ (reference sequence). The trim removed 0 bases at V and 6 bases at J, leaving 6 bases unmatched. This chain's CDR3 is CASSLASGTGSNSPLHF. The DNA of the CDR3 is TGTGCCAGCAGCTTAGCTTCCGGGACAGGGTCTAATTCACCCCTCCACTTT.

The genes are TRBV6-5 and TRBJ2-7, with D perhaps TRBD1 (6 bases). V lost 6 bases and J lost 2, with 8 bases in between. Germline V gene sequence: CDR1 MNHEY, CDR2 SVGAGI. The CDR3 is 12 amino acids. The CDR3 region is CASSGTPYEQYF. Written as DNA, the CDR3 is TGTGCCAGCAGCGGGACACCCTACGAGCAGTACTTC.

This clone was seen more than once but under ten times. The chain uses TRBV6-6 and TRBJ1-1; the D gene is possibly TRBD1 (5 bases). Trimming pared 2 bases from V and 1 base from J, leaving 11 bases between. Germline CDR1 is MNHNY and CDR2 is SVGAGI (reference sequence). This CDR3 comprises 15 residues. Here the CDR3 reads CASSYPGASNTEAFF. CDR3 nucleotides: TGTGCCAGCAGTTACCCCGGGGCCTCGAACACTGAAGCTTTCTTT.

The rearrangement links TRBV6-5 to TRBJ1-4; D is unclear. Germline CDR1 MNHEY, CDR2 SVGAGI. The V end lost 6 bases, the J end lost 0 bases, and 11 bases lay between the germline ends. The CDR3 extends over 15 amino acids. CDR3 DNA: TGTGCCAGCAGCCTCTACGGAGCAACTAATGAAAAACTGTTTTTT. It codes for CASSLYGATNEKLFF.

The chain employs TRBV6-2 or TRBV6-3 and TRBJ2-6; the match to TRBD1 covers 7 bases. This CDR3 is built from 16 residues. V lost 2 bases to trimming and J lost 4 bases; unmatched junction nucleotides: 5. Germline V gives CDR1 MNHEY, CDR2 SVGEGT. The CDR3 region has the DNA TGTGCCAGCAGTTACCTAGACAGGGCCGGGGCCAACGTCCTGACTTTC. It codes for CASSYLDRAGANVLTF.

Remarks on this clone: At one end, the junction sequence differs from germline, possibly due to a read error. V usage is TRBV2 and J usage is TRBJ2-3, with TRBD1 identical over 7 bases. The CDR3 has 14 amino acids. Looked up from germline, CDR1 is SNHLY and CDR2 is FYNNEI. Here the CDR3 reads CASSTNRGRNPGFF. The CDR3 DNA follows: TGTGCCAGCAGTACTAACAGGGGCCGGAACCCCGGATTCTTC. The full variable domain, in which reference TRBV2 and TRBJ2-3 provide the parts outside the CDR3, is EPEVTQTPSHQVTQMGQEVILRCVPISNHLYFYWYRQILGQKVEFLVSFYNNEISEKSEIFDDQFSVERPDGSNFTLKIRSTKLEDSAMYFCASSTNRGRNPGFFGPGTRLTVL.

The table lists this clone with a count of one. The genes are TRBV7-9 and TRBJ2-7; 8 bases fit TRBD1. V lost 4 bases to trimming and J lost 5 bases; unmatched junction nucleotides: 7. The germline CDR1 and CDR2 sequences are SEHNR and FQNEAQ (reference sequence). The CDR3 runs to 14 residues. Here the CDR3 DNA reads TGTGCCAGCAGCTCCAGGGGGCTTCCACACGAGCAGTACGTC. As protein: CASSSRGLPHEQYV.

The J gene is TRBJ2-1, the V gene TRBV27; D is perhaps TRBD2 (5 bases). Trimming took off 0 bases at V and 7 bases at J, with 7 bases between the two ends. The V gene's germline CDR1 is MNHEY and CDR2 SMNVEV (reference sequence). The CDR3 consists of 13 residues. The CDR3 region is CASSLSERNEQFF. The DNA for the CDR3 is TGTGCCAGCAGTTTATCGGAGCGGAATGAGCAGTTCTTC.

The V gene is TRBV28, the J gene TRBJ2-5; the D gene could be TRBD1 or TRBD2 (7 bases each). Germline CDR1 MDHEN, CDR2 SYDVKM. Trimming pared 5 bases from V and 1 base from J, leaving 20 bases between. This CDR3 contains 17 residues. The CDR3 DNA sequence: TGTGCCAGCAGTATCCTTACAGGGAGGGGGCGCCAAGAGACCCAGTACTTC. Translated, it gives CASSILTGRGRQETQYF.

The V gene is TRBV30, the J gene TRBJ2-7; no clear D gene. This CDR3 comprises 15 residues. V lost 4 bases and J lost 5, with 21 bases in between. Germline lookup yields CDR1 GTSNPN and CDR2 SVGIG (reference sequence). The CDR3 nucleotides are TGTGCCTGGACGTTTACGGGTCTAATCCCGAACGAGCAGTACTTC. This gives the protein CAWTFTGLIPNEQYF.

The chain links TRBV5-1 to TRBJ1-5, with TRBD1 matching 8 bases. Germline CDR1 is SGHRS and CDR2 is YFSETQ. The CDR3 consists of 16 residues. Trimming removed 0 bases from V and 6 bases from J; junction bases left unmatched: 8. CDR3 nucleotides: TGCGCCAGCAGCTTGGGTCTCAGGGGGCAGGGTCAGCCCCAGCATTTT. This codes for CASSLGLRGQGQPQHF.

The chain carries TRBV3-1 (or the pseudogene TRBV3-2) and TRBJ1-1; D ambiguous. Germline V gene lookup returns CDR1 LGHDT and CDR2 YNNKEL (reference sequence). The V end was cut by 4 bases, the J end by 4 bases, with 10 bases between. This CDR3 contains 13 residues. The CDR3 here is CASSPRRATEAFF. CDR3 in DNA: TGTGCCAGCAGCCCTCGTCGGGCCACTGAAGCTTTCTTT.

The chain employs TRBV11-3 and TRBJ2-3; the D gene could be TRBD1 or TRBD2 (5 bases each). Looked up from germline, CDR1 is SGHNT and CDR2 is YENEEA. Trimming took off 5 bases at V and 2 bases at J, with 20 bases between the two ends. The CDR3 covers 17 residues. The CDR3 loop reads CASSPRHTGPYTDTQYF. The CDR3 region has the DNA TGTGCCAGCAGCCCCCGGCACACGGGGCCTTACACAGATACGCAGTATTTT.

The chain links TRBV7-9 to TRBJ2-7; D remains ambiguous. This CDR3 is built from 11 residues. The germline CDR1 and CDR2 sequences are SEHNR and FQNEAQ (reference sequence). The ends were cut back, 8 bases at V and 2 bases at J, with 7 bases in the middle. This CDR3 reads CASGDPYEQYF. CDR3 in DNA: TGTGCCAGCGGTGACCCCTACGAGCAGTACTTC. Filled out from reference TRBV7-9 and TRBJ2-7, the complete variable domain reads DTGVSQNPRHKITKRGQNVTFRCDPISEHNRLYWYRQTLGQGPEFLTYFQNEAQLEKSRLLSDRFSAERPKGSFSTLEIQRTEQGDSAMYLCASGDPYEQYFGPGTRLTVT.

This chain joins TRBV15 and TRBJ2-7; perhaps D is TRBD1 or TRBD2 (5 bases each). This CDR3 spans 14 amino acids. Germline CDR1 and CDR2: LNHNV and YYDKDF (reference sequence). V was pared by 9 bases and J by 0 bases, with 15 bases between. The CDR3 region is CATTGTVSSYEQYV. As DNA, the CDR3 is TGTGCCACAACCGGGACGGTGAGCTCCTACGAGCAGTACGTC.

This clone was seen just once. The rearrangement joins TRBV4-1 to TRBJ2-7; TRBD1 might be the D (5 bases). This CDR3 region has 17 residues. Germline assignment: CDR1 MGHRA and CDR2 YSYEKL. V was pared by 2 bases and J by 1 base, with 18 bases between. The CDR3: CASSQSKEQGRSYEQYV. In nucleotides, the CDR3 is TGCGCCAGCAGCCAATCTAAGGAGCAGGGTAGGTCCTACGAGCAGTACGTC.

The DNA of the CDR3 is TGCGCCAGCAGCCATAGTGCCGGCCAAGAGACCCAGTACTTC. It encodes CASSHSAGQETQYF. The chain has TRBV4-1 and TRBJ2-5; D not resolved. The CDR3 is made up of 14 amino acids. V shed 3 bases and J shed 1 base, with 9 bases lying between them. Germline V gives CDR1 MGHRA, CDR2 YSYEKL.

Turning to this clone: Relative to the germline gene, one junction end is altered; a read error may explain this. CDR3 bases: TGTGCCAGCAGTGAAGGACACGGGGATTACTTT. Protein product: CASSEGHGDYF. This chain links TRBV2 with TRBJ1-1; the D is unclear. Germline V gene lookup returns CDR1 SNHLY and CDR2 FYNNEI. The length of the CDR3 is 11 residues.

A few counts support this clone. This chain connects TRBV30 to TRBJ1-2; D perhaps matches TRBD1 (5 bases). V gave up 5 bases and J gave up 5 bases, with 9 bases separating them. This CDR3 is built from 11 residues. In germline, CDR1 is GTSNPN, CDR2 SVGIG (reference sequence). The CDR3 here is CAWQQEYGYTF. CDR3 nucleotide sequence: TGTGCCTGGCAACAGGAGTATGGCTACACCTTC.

This chain joins TRBV7-3 and TRBJ2-5; D gene ambiguous. The CDR3 extends over 13 amino acids. Germline V gene data show CDR1 as SGHTA and CDR2 as FQGTGA. The V end lost 3 bases, the J end lost 1 base, and 6 bases lay between the germline ends. CDR3 in DNA: TGTGCCAGCAGCTTGGCTAGCCAAGAGACCCAGTACTTC. Translation gives CASSLASQETQYF. Full variable domain (rest looked up from reference TRBV7-3 and TRBJ2-5): GAGVSQTPSNKVTEKGKYVELRCDPISGHTALYWYRQSLGQGPEFLIYFQGTGAADDSGLPNDRFFAVRPEGSVSTLKIQRTERGDSAVYLCASSLASQETQYFGPGTRLLVL.

The gene calls are TRBV28 and TRBJ2-1; no definite D call. CDR1 and CDR2 (germline): MDHEN, SYDVKM. The CDR3 length is 11 residues. Trimming removed 2 bases at V and 9 bases at J, with 5 bases between. The CDR3, as DNA: TGTGCCAGCAGTTTACTCGGTGAGCAGTTCTTC. Its translation: CASSLLGEQFF.

The gene calls are TRBV27 and TRBJ1-6; no firm D call. The CDR3 loop spans 17 amino acids. Germline CDR1 and CDR2: MNHEY and SMNVEV (reference sequence). V was cut by 4 bases and J by 5 bases, with 18 bases left in between. DNA for the CDR3: TGTGCCAGCAGTTCCTCACCTGCCCCCTTGGATAATTCACCCCTCCACTTT. It yields the protein CASSSSPAPLDNSPLHF.